These 8 T cell receptor beta chains originate from one sample sequenced in a study of cytomegalovirus exposure and HLA in healthy donors. This table comes from immunoSEQ multiplex PCR, and its TCRdb copy is limited to in-frame clones, with some not included. The sample contains around 180,000 clones, approximately 85% of which appear only once. The sample was PBMCs. Every receptor here comes from a woman between 18 and 29 years old in good health and CMV-seronegative.

This chain joins TRBV18 and TRBJ1-4; D is unclear. The germline V gene encodes CDR1 KGHSH and CDR2 LQKENI. CDR3 size: 13 residues. Trimming pared 4 bases from V and 5 bases from J, leaving 8 bases between. CDR3 residues: CASSRARNEKLFF. The DNA of the CDR3 is TGTGCCAGCTCACGAGCCCGGAATGAAAAACTGTTTTTT.

This sequence joins TRBV10-1 and TRBJ2-7; no reliable D call. CDR3 size: 13 residues. The V end lost 8 bases, the J end lost 2 bases, and 13 bases lay between the germline ends. The germline V gene encodes CDR1 WNHNN and CDR2 SYGVQD (reference sequence). The CDR3: CASFIAIPYEQYF. Written as DNA, the CDR3 is TGCGCCAGCTTCATAGCTATCCCCTACGAGCAGTACTTC.

The V call is TRBV25-1, the J call TRBJ2-3; possibly TRBD1 for D (6 bases). V was cut by 8 bases and J by 0 bases, with 18 bases left in between. The CDR3 consists of 16 residues. From germline, CDR1 is MGHDK and CDR2 SYGVNS. The CDR3 region has the DNA TGTGCCAGCCGTCCCCCCCGGGACACCAGCACAGATACGCAGTATTTT. It codes for CASRPPRDTSTDTQYF.

The chain joins TRBV6-5 to TRBJ2-7; TRBD2 matches 7 bases. The CDR3 length is 15 residues. CDR1 and CDR2 (germline): MNHEY, SVGAGI. The V segment lost 6 bases and the J segment 4 bases; nucleotides outside the gene matches: 12. The CDR3 DNA is TGTGCCAGCAGCTGGTACGCGGGAGACGGGTACGAGCAGTACTTC. Protein product: CASSWYAGDGYEQYF.

The chain uses TRBV15 and TRBJ2-1, with 7 nucleotides matching TRBD1. The CDR3 runs to 14 residues. Per the germline V gene, CDR1 is LNHNV and CDR2 is YYDKDF (reference sequence). Trimming removed 8 bases from V and 0 bases from J; junction bases left unmatched: 4. In nucleotides, the CDR3 is TGTGCCACCGGCACAGGGGCCTCCTACAATGAGCAGTTCTTC. This sequence encodes CATGTGASYNEQFF.

This chain links TRBV5-4 with TRBJ1-2; 7 nucleotides match TRBD1. The CDR3 has 13 amino acids. Losses at the gene ends were 1 base for V and 6 bases for J; bases not matched to a gene: 3. The germline gives CDR1 SGHNT, CDR2 YYREEE (reference sequence). CDR3 in amino acids: CASSLRGQDGYTF. The DNA of the CDR3 is TGTGCCAGCAGCTTGAGGGGGCAGGATGGCTACACCTTC.

About this clone itself: This sample also contains other DNA sequences that code for the same CDR3. The V call is TRBV5-1, the J call TRBJ1-3; D unresolved. Trimming cost V 0 bases and J 0 bases, with 7 bases left between them. Germline loops: CDR1 SGHRS, CDR2 YFSETQ. CDR3 size: 15 residues. The DNA for the CDR3 is TGCGCCAGCAGCTTGGATGCGAGCTCTGGAAACACCATATATTTT. Amino acid sequence: CASSLDASSGNTIYF. Variable domain in full (rest from reference TRBV5-1 and TRBJ1-3): KAGVTQTPRYLIKTRGQQVTLSCSPISGHRSVSWYQQTPGQGLQFLFEYFSETQRNKGNFPGRFSGRQFSNSRSEMNVSTLELGDSALYLCASSLDASSGNTIYFGEGSWLTVV.

The chain joins TRBV11-3 to TRBJ2-2; D is possibly TRBD2 (6 bases). V lost 3 bases and J lost 2, with 10 bases in between. CDR3 length equals 15 residues. Germline CDR1 reads SGHNT; CDR2 reads YENEEA. In nucleotides, the CDR3 is TGTGCCAGCAGCTTCCAGCGGGCTAACACCGGGGAGCTGTTTTTT. Translated: CASSFQRANTGELFF.